One sample yielded the 2 T cell receptor beta chains listed below, sequenced in a study of blood T cell repertoires in COVID-19. The protocol was immunoSEQ multiplex PCR, while the TCRdb copy is restricted to in-frame clones and leaves out a portion. The sample contains 150,000 to 200,000 clones, roughly four fifths of which appear only once. Source material: PBMCs or T cells enriched from blood (not recorded which). The receptors come from a man aged 45-65 years who had recovered from COVID-19.

The V call is TRBV3-1 (or the pseudogene TRBV3-2), the J call TRBJ1-2, with 7 bases matching TRBD1. Germline V lookup: CDR1 LGHDT, CDR2 YNNKEL (reference sequence). The CDR3 consists of 15 residues. Trimming took 2 bases from V and 3 from J; bases not matched to a gene: 6. CDR3: CASSQQGQPYYGYTF. CDR3 nucleotide sequence: TGTGCCAGCAGCCAACAGGGACAGCCTTACTATGGCTACACCTTC.

The chain joins TRBV6-5 to TRBJ2-7, with TRBD1 identical over 9 bases. Germline CDR1 MNHEY, CDR2 SVGAGI. The CDR3 has 14 residues. Losses at the gene ends were 6 bases for V and 0 bases for J; bases not matched to a gene: 3. As DNA, the CDR3 is TGTGCCAGCAGGGCGGGACAGGGCTCCTACGAGCAGTACTTC. Its translation is CASRAGQGSYEQYF.